These T cell receptor beta chains were read from a single sample in a study of T cells in Graves' hyperthyroidism and ophthalmopathy. Using its own MiXCR run on the multiplex PCR reads, TCRdb lists one record per CDR3 protein. The sample has around 690,000 distinct CDR3 sequences, around 15% seen once. The sample was blood. The receptors were gathered from a man between 45 and 60 years old with Graves' hyperthyroidism. CDR3s include the opening cysteine and the closing phenylalanine or tryptophan. A D gene is named only where the DNA matches it firmly. Size is omitted from some rows. Given values are once, few, many or a class for expanded clones.

>few|.|TRBV7-9|TRBJ2-6
CASTPPGANVLTF
TGTGCCAGCACCCCCCCTGGGGCCAACGTCCTGACTTTC
>.|.|TRBV19|TRBJ2-2
CASMGVWGRVNTGELFF
TGTGCCAGTATGGGGGTATGGGGAAGGGTGAACACCGGGGAGCTGTTTTTT
>many|.|TRBV11-3|TRBJ1-6
CASTFSPLHF
TGTGCCAGCACTTTCTCACCCCTCCACTTT
>few|.|TRBV5-4|TRBJ2-7
CASSLVGRIHEQYF
TGTGCCAGCAGCTTGGTGGGCAGGATACACGAGCAGTACTTC
>many|.|TRBV28|TRBJ2-1
CASRSGGGETMEQFF
TGTGCCAGCAGATCCGGGGGCGGCGAAACCATGGAGCAGTTCTTC
>few|.|TRBV5-1|TRBJ2-7
CASSITEGEQYF
TGCGCCAGCAGCATTACAGAGGGCGAGCAGTACTTC
>many|TRBD1|TRBV6-2/TRBV6-3|TRBJ2-7
CASSYSTGGHYEQYF
TGTGCCAGCAGTTACTCGACAGGGGGCCACTACGAGCAGTACTTC
>many|.|TRBV19|TRBJ1-1
CASSMMGAVNTEAFF
TGTGCCAGTAGTATGATGGGGGCCGTGAACACTGAAGCTTTCTTT
>many|.|TRBV20-1|TRBJ2-7
CSARDMGYEQYF
TGCAGTGCTAGAGATATGGGATACGAGCAGTACTTC
>many|.|TRBV7-9|TRBJ2-5
CASSSRVGETQYF
TGTGCCAGCAGCTCCAGGGTAGGAGAGACCCAGTACTTC